This TCR beta chain was captured in a study of neurological immune-mediated disorders. Study-level points and caveats: Multiple sclerosis patients had less TCR clonal expansion than even healthy controls, unlike HTLV-1-associated myelopathy. The absence of shared CDR3 amino acid sequences among expanded clones across subjects suggests private repertoires in all groups.

Template-switch 5'RACE cDNA synthesis added a 10-nucleotide unique molecular identifier. TCRdb processed the 5' RACE reads anew with MiXCR; each CDR3 protein has one entry. The sample has roughly 50,000 distinct CDR3 sequences, 9.5% to 15% seen once. V was shortened by 0 bases and J by 1 base, with 6 bases between the two germline ends. The length of the CDR3 is 15 residues. From germline, CDR1 is MNHNY and CDR2 SVGAGI (reference sequence). This clonotype was detected ten times or more. Its antigen remains unidentified. V usage is TRBV6-6 and J usage is TRBJ2-2; no clear D. Sequenced material: PBMCs. This clonotype was obtained from a woman aged 55-69 years with HTLV-1-associated myelopathy (HAM/TSP). CDR3 bases: TGTGCCAGCAGTTACTCTGGGAAGAACACCGGGGAGCTGTTTTTT. As protein: CASSYSGKNTGELFF.